The T cell receptor (beta chain) under discussion was sequenced for a study of blood T cell repertoires in COVID-19. Overall study context: From T cells, B-cell-depleted T cells, or PBMCs came the material, which was cDNA or gDNA.

Per the authors' pipeline: Reference gene primer amplification gave nucleated cell count estimates. Some clones are missing from TCRdb's copy, which holds only in-frame ones; the method was immunoSEQ multiplex PCR. That table furnishes V, J and clone size, whereas the DNA furnished D and trimming. The repertoire consists of fewer than 250,000 clones, with roughly 94% occurring once and the leading ten covering more than 0.95%. This CDR3 spans 15 amino acids. J gave up 1 base and V 6 bases, and 4 bases lay outside the gene matches. Germline assignment: CDR1 SEHNR and CDR2 FQNEAQ (reference sequence). This TCR derives from a man aged 25 to 40 with acute or convalescent COVID-19. This rearrangement joins TRBV7-9 to TRBJ2-2, with 8 bases fitting TRBD1. Sequencing input: peripheral blood. In nucleotides, the CDR3 is TGTGCCAGCAGGGCTGGGACAGGGAACACCGGGGAGCTGTTTTTT. This sequence encodes CASRAGTGNTGELFF.